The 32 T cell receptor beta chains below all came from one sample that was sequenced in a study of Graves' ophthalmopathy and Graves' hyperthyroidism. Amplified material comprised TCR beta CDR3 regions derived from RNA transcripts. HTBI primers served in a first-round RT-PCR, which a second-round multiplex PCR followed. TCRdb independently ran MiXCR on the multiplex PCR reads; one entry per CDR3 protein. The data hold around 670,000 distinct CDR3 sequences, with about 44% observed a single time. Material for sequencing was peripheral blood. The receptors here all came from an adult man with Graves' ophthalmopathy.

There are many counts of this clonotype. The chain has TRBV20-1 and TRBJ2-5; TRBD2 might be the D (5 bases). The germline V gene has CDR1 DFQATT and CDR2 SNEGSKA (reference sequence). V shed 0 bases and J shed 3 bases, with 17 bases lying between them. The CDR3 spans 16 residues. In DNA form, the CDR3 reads TGCAGTGCTAGAGATTTTCCAGGACTCGACAAAGAGACCCAGTACTTC. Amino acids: CSARDFPGLDKETQYF.

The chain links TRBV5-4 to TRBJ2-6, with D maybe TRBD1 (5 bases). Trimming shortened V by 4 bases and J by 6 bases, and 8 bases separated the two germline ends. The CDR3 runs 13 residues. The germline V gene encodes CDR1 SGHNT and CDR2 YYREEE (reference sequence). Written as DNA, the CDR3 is TGTGCCAGCAGCCAAGGACAGGCCAACGTCCTGACTTTC. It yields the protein CASSQGQANVLTF. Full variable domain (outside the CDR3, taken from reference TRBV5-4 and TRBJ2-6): ETGVTQSPTHLIKTRGQQVTLRCSSQSGHNTVSWYQQALGQGPQFIFQYYREEENGRGNFPPRFSGLQFPNYSSELNVNALELDDSALYLCASSQGQANVLTFGAGSRLTVL.

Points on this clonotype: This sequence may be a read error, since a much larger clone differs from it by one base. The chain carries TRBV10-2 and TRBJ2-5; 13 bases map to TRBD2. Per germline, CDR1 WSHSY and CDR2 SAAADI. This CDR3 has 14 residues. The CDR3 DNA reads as TGCGCCGGCAGTCTTGGACTAGCGGGGGCCACCCAGTACTTC. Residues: CAGSLGLAGATQYF.

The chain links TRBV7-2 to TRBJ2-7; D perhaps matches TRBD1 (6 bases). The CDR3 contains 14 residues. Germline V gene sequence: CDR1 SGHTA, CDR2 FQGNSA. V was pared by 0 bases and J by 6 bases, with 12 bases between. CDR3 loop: CASSLATGNGEQYF. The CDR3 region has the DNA TGTGCCAGCAGCTTAGCCACAGGGAATGGCGAGCAGTACTTC.

The CDR3 loop reads CSAGGDPGEGNYGYTF. The DNA for the CDR3 is TGCAGCGCCGGAGGGGACCCAGGGGAGGGAAACTATGGCTACACCTTC. The rearrangement uses TRBV29-1 and TRBJ1-2, with D maybe TRBD1 (6 bases). Deletions cut 7 bases from V and 2 bases from J, with 23 bases between. The CDR3 runs to 16 residues. Germline V gives CDR1 SQVTM, CDR2 ANQGSEA.

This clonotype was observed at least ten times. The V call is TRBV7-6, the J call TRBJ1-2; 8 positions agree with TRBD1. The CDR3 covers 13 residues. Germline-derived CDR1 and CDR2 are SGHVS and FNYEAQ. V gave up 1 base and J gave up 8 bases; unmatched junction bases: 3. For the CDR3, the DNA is TGTGCCAGCAGCTTAGGACAGGGGCGAGGCTACACCTTC. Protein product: CASSLGQGRGYTF.

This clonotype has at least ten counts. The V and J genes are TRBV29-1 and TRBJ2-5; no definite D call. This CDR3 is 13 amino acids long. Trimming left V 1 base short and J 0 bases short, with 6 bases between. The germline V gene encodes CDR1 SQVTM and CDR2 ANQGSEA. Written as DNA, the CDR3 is TGCAGCGTTGAAGGCCAGAACCAAGAGACCCAGTACTTC. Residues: CSVEGQNQETQYF.

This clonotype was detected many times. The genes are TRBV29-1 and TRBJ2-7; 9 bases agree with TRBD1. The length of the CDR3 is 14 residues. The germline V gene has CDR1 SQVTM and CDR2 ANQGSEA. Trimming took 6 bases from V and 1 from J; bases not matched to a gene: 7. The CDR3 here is CSVRHRGLSYEQYF. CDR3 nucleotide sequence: TGCAGCGTCCGGCACAGGGGGCTTTCCTACGAGCAGTACTTC.

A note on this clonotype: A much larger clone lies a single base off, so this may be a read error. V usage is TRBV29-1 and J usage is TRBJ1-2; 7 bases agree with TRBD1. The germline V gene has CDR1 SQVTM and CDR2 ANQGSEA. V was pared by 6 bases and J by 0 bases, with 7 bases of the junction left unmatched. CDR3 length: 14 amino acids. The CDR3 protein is CSVDGTATNYGYTF. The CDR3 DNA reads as TGCAGCGTGGATGGGACAGCTACTAACTATGGCTACACCTTC.

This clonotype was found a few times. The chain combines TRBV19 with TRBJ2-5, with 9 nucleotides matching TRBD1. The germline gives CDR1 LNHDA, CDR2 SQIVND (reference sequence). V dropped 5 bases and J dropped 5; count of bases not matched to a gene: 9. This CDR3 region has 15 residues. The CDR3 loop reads CASSVRDRAVETQYF. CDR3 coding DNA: TGTGCCAGTAGTGTCCGGGACAGGGCGGTGGAGACCCAGTACTTC.

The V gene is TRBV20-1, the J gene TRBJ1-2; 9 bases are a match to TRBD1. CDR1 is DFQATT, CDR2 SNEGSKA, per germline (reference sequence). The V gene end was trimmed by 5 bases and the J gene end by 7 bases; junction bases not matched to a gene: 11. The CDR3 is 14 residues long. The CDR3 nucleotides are TGCAGTGCTCAACAGGGGGCGGTAGATGCTGGCTACACCTTC. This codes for CSAQQGAVDAGYTF.

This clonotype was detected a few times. The CDR3 is CSARNRGGSNQPQHF. The CDR3 DNA sequence: TGCAGTGCTAGAAATAGGGGAGGGAGCAATCAGCCCCAGCATTTT. The V call is TRBV20-1, the J call TRBJ1-5, with D maybe TRBD1 (5 bases). From germline, CDR1 is DFQATT and CDR2 SNEGSKA (reference sequence). Trimming removed 2 bases from V and 1 base from J, with 12 bases in between. This CDR3 has 15 residues.

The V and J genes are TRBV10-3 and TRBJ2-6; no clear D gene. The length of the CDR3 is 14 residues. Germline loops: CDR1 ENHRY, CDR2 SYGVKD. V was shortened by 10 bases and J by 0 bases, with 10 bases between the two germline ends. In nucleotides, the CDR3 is TGTGCCAGCACACCGCACTCTGGGGCCAACGTCCTGACTTTC. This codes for CASTPHSGANVLTF.

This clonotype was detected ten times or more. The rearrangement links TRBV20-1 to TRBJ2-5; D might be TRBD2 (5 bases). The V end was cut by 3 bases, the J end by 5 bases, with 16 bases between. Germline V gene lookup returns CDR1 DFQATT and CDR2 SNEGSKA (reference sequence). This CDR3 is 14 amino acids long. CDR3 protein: CSASDGGRGETQYF. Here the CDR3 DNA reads TGCAGTGCTAGCGACGGCGGACGAGGGGAGACCCAGTACTTC.

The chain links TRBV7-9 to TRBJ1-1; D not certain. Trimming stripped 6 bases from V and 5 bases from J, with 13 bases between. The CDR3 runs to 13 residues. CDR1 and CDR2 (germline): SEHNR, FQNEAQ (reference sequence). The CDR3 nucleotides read TGTGCCAGCAGGGAAAGCGGGGTGACTGAAGCTTTCTTT. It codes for CASRESGVTEAFF.

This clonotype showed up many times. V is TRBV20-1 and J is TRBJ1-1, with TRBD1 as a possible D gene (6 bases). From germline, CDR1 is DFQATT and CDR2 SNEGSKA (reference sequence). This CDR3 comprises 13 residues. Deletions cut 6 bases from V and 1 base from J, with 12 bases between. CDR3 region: CSATLRGNTEAFF. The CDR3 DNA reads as TGCAGTGCAACCCTCAGGGGGAACACTGAAGCTTTCTTT.

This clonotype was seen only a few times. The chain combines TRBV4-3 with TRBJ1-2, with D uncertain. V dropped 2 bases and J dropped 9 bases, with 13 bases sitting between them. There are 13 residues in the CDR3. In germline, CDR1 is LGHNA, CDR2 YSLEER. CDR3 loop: CASSQSPLRSYTF. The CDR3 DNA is TGCGCCAGCAGCCAATCGCCGTTGAGAAGCTACACCTTC.

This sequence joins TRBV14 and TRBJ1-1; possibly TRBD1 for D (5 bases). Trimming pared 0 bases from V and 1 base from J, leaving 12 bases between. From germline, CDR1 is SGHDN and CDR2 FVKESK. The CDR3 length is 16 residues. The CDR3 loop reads CASSQEGGSSNTEAFF. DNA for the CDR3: TGTGCCAGCAGCCAAGAGGGGGGGAGCTCGAACACTGAAGCTTTCTTT.

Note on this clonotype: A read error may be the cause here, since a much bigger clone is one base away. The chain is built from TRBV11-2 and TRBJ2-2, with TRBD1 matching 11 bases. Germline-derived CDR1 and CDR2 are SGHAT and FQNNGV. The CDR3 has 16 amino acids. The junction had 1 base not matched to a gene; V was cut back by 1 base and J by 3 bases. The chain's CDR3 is CASSLGGQGDTGELFF. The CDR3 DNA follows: TGTGCCAGCAGCTTAGGGGGACAGGGGGACACCGGGGAGCTGTTTTTT.

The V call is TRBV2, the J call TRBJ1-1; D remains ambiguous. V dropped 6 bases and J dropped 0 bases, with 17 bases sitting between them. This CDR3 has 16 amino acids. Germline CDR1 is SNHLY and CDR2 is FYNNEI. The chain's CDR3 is CASSRRGPILNTEAFF. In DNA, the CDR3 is TGTGCCAGCAGCCGCAGAGGGCCTATCCTGAACACTGAAGCTTTCTTT.

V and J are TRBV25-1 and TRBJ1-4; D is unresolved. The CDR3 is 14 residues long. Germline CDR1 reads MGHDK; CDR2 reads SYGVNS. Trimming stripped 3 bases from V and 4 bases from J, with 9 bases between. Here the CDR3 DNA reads TGTGCCAGCAGTGACGGTCGCTATAATGAAAAACTGTTTTTT. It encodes CASSDGRYNEKLFF.

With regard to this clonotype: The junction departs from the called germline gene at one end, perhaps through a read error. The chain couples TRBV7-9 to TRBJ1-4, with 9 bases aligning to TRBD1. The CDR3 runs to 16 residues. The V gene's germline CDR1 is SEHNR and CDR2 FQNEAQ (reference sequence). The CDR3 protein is CASSLTPGQGAEKLFF. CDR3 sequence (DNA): TGTGCCAGTAGCTTAACTCCGGGACAGGGTGCAGAAAAACTGTTTTTT.

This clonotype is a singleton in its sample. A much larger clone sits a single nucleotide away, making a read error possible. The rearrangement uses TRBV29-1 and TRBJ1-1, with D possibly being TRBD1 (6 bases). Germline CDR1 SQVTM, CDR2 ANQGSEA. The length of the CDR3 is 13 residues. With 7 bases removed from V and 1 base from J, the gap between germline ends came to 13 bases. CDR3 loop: CSATTGSNTEAFF. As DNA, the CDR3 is TGCAGCGCTACGACAGGCTCGAACACTGAAGCTTTCTTT.

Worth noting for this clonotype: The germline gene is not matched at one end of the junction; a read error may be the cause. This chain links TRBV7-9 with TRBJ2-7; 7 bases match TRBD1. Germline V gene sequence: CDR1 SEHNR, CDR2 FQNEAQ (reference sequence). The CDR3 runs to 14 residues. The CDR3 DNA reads TGCGCCAGCAGCCGACCGGGACAGTTTTACGAGCAGTACTTC. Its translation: CASSRPGQFYEQYF.

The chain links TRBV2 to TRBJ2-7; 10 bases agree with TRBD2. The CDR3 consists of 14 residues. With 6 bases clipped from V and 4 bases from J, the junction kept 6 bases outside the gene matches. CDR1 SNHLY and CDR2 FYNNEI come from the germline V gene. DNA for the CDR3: TGTGCCAGCAGCGCTGCGGGACTAGCGTACGAGCAGTACTTC. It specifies CASSAAGLAYEQYF.

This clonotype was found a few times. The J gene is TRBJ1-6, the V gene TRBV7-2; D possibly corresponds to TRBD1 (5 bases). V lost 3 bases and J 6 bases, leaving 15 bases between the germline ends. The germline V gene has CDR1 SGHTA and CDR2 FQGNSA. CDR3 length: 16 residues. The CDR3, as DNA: TGTGCCAGCAGCTTTTTGGGGCCGACCCTTAATTCACCCCTCCACTTT. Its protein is CASSFLGPTLNSPLHF.

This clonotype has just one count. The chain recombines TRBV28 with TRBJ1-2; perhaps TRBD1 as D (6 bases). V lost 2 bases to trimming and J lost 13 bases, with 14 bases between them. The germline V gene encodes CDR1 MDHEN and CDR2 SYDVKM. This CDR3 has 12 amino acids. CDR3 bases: TGTGCCAGCAGTTTAGGTAGGGGGGGCGGCACCTTC. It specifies CASSLGRGGGTF.

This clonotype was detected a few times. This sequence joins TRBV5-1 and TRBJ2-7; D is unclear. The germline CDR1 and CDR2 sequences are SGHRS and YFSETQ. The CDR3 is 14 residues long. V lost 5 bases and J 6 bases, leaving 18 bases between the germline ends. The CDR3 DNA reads TGCGCCAGCAGGGAGACACCATCCAGTCTCGAGCAGTACTTC. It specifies CASRETPSSLEQYF. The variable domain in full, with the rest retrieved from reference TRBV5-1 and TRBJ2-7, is KAGVTQTPRYLIKTRGQQVTLSCSPISGHRSVSWYQQTPGQGLQFLFEYFSETQRNKGNFPGRFSGRQFSNSRSEMNVSTLELGDSALYLCASRETPSSLEQYFGPGTRLTVT.

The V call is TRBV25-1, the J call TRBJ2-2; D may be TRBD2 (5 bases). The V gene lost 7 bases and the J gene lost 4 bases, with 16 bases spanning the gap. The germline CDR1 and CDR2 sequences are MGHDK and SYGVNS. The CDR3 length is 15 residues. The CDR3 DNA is TGTGCCAGCACCACAGAACCTCGGGGCACCGGGGAGCTGTTTTTT. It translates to CASTTEPRGTGELFF.

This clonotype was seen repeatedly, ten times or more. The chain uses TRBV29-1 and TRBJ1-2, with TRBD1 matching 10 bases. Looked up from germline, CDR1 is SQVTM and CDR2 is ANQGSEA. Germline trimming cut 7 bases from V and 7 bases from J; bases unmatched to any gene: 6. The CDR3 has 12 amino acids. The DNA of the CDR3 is TGCAGCGACGGGACAGGGGCGGTTGGCTACACCTTC. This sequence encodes CSDGTGAVGYTF.

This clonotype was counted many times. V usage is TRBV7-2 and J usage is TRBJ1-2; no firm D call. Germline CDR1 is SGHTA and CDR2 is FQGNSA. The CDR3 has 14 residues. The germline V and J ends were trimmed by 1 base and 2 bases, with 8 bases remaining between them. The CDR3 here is CASSLGKGNYGYTF. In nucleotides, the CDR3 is TGTGCCAGCAGCTTAGGGAAAGGGAACTATGGCTACACCTTC.

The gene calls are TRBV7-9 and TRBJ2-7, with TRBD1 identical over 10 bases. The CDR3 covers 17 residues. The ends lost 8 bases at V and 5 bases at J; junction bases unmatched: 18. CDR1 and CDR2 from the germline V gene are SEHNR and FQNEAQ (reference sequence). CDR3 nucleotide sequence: TGTGCCAGCGGCCGCCTTGCTACCGGGACAGGGGAGAACGAGCAGTACTTC. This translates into CASGRLATGTGENEQYF.